This T cell receptor beta chain was identified during a study of CXCR3-negative and CXCR3-positive naive CD8 T cells. Study-wide results and limits: Memory CD8+ T cell repertoires were far less diverse than both naive subsets.

This CDR3 comprises 14 residues. The germline V gene encodes CDR1 MNHNY and CDR2 SVGAGI (reference sequence). Per CD8+ T cell subset, triplicate sorts of 330,000 or so cells each were done. CD45RO-CCR7+CD27+CD95- expression identified naive CD8+ T cells. With respect to this clonotype: Its cognate antigen is unknown.

All TRB cDNA libraries came from 5' RACE performed with UMI labels. TCRdb re-called the 5' RACE reads and shows each CDR3 protein once, DNA omitted. The sample table includes 45,000 to 75,000 distinct CDR3 sequences. V and J are TRBV6-6 and TRBJ1-2; the TCRdb call, TRBD1, lacks DNA for checking. The sample comprised naive CXCR3- CD8+ T cells from blood. The subset denotes: CD45RO-CCR7+CD27+CD95- naive CD8+ T cells lacking CXCR3 (TNR3-). The receptor was derived from a human donor in good health. Some clones in this sample may be carry-over from other donors' samples. CDR3 region: CAISGGTGNYGYTF.